Following are 7 T cell receptor beta chains from one sample sequenced in a study of cytomegalovirus exposure and HLA in healthy donors. 60 Vbeta and 13 Jbeta primers were used in PCR. Profiling relied on immunoSEQ multiplex PCR, and the TCRdb table lists in-frame clones only, not all of them. The table has roughly 160,000 clones, about 71% seen once. The sample consisted of PBMCs. Receptors were obtained from a woman in her twenties or thirties in good health and CMV-seronegative.

The rearrangement links TRBV7-6 to TRBJ1-1; 8 bases map to TRBD1. Germline V CDR1 and CDR2: SGHVS, FNYEAQ. The CDR3 runs to 14 residues. V lost 5 bases and J lost 6; bases outside the gene matches: 8. This CDR3 reads CASSSGQGLSEAFF. The CDR3 bases are TGTGCCAGCAGCAGTGGACAGGGCTTATCTGAAGCTTTCTTT. Looking up the rest from reference TRBV7-6 and TRBJ1-1 gives the full variable domain: GAGVSQSPRYKVTKRGQDVALRCDPISGHVSLYWYRQALGQGPEFLTYFNYEAQQDKSGLPNDRFSAERPEGSISTLTIQRTEQRDSAMYRCASSSGQGLSEAFFGQGTRLTVV.

The genes are TRBV7-2 and TRBJ2-2, with TRBD1 matching 7 bases. CDR1 and CDR2 (germline): SGHTA, FQGNSA. The CDR3 covers 16 residues. Trimming at V came to 5 bases and at J to 4 bases, leaving 10 bases not matched to a gene. DNA of the CDR3: TGTGCCAGCAGCCCTCGGGCAGGGGGTGGCACCGGGGAGCTGTTTTTT. As protein: CASSPRAGGGTGELFF.

The chain joins TRBV10-3 to TRBJ2-2; TRBD2 agrees at 11 bases. CDR1 is ENHRY and CDR2 is SYGVKD in the germline V gene. The CDR3 sequence is 17 residues long. The trim removed 2 bases at V and 4 bases at J, leaving 6 bases unmatched. The CDR3, as DNA: TGTGCCATCAGTGAGGGACTAGCGGGCCTCGGCACCGGGGAGCTGTTTTTT. Translated: CAISEGLAGLGTGELFF.

For this clone: At one end the junction does not follow the germline gene, possibly because of a read error. The chain employs TRBV28 and TRBJ2-3, with TRBD2 identical over 9 bases. This CDR3 spans 14 amino acids. Germline CDR1 reads MDHEN; CDR2 reads SYDVKM. Here the CDR3 DNA reads TGTGCCAGCAGTCGGCGGGGGGGAAGGGATACGCAATATTTT. Translation gives CASSRRGGRDTQYF.

The chain links TRBV30 to TRBJ2-1; 7 nucleotides align to TRBD2. CDR1 and CDR2 from the germline V gene are GTSNPN and SVGIG (reference sequence). There are 13 residues in the CDR3. J lost 8 bases, V lost 0 bases, and 4 bases had no gene match. The chain's CDR3 is CAWSVGREDEQFF. The DNA of the CDR3 is TGTGCCTGGAGTGTAGGCCGGGAGGATGAGCAGTTCTTC.

The V gene is TRBV7-2, the J gene TRBJ1-4, with 7 bases fitting TRBD1. The CDR3 runs 15 residues. V shed 4 bases and J 5 bases; nucleotides not matched to a gene: 7. In germline, CDR1 is SGHTA, CDR2 FQGNSA. The CDR3 here is CASSYSGTENEKLFF. The CDR3 DNA is TGTGCCAGCAGCTATTCCGGGACAGAAAATGAAAAACTGTTTTTT.

V usage is TRBV28 and J usage is TRBJ1-6, with 7 nucleotides matching TRBD1. V lost 5 bases, J lost 14 bases, and 15 bases stayed unmatched. Germline CDR1 and CDR2: MDHEN and SYDVKM. The CDR3 is made up of 15 amino acids. The CDR3 DNA reads TGTGCCAGCAGTACCCCCGGGACAGAAAGTCGGTCCCTCCACTTT. This sequence encodes CASSTPGTESRSLHF.